Each of the 26 T cell receptor beta chains below was sequenced from the same sample in a study of post-analysis software for immune sequencing data. Study findings and constraints: Elevated frequency relative to controls characterized about 5 TRBV segments in patients, TRBV5-6, TRBV5-1 and TRBV20-1 among them.

Their recognized antigens are unknown. Unique molecular identifiers featured in each of the TCR beta cDNA libraries. Each CDR3 protein gets one entry after TCRdb re-called the PCR reads with MiXCR. The repertoire holds around 250,000 distinct CDR3 sequences, with roughly a third as singletons. Source material: blood. All receptors derive from a girl aged 10-17 years with multiple sclerosis.

The rearrangement links TRBV10-3 to TRBJ2-5; 10 nucleotides line up with TRBD1. J lost 4 bases, V lost 6 bases, and 8 bases had no gene match. The CDR3 extends over 15 amino acids. From germline, CDR1 is ENHRY and CDR2 SYGVKD. The CDR3 loop is CAISSGTGVGETQYF. The CDR3 DNA sequence: TGTGCCATCAGCTCCGGGACAGGGGTAGGAGAGACCCAGTACTTC.

Ten or more counts support this clonotype. J is TRBJ1-6 and V is TRBV7-2; no clear D. The CDR3 extends over 17 amino acids. V was clipped by 0 bases and J by 2 bases, with 11 bases between them. Per the germline V gene, CDR1 is SGHTA and CDR2 is FQGNSA. CDR3 DNA sequence: TGTGCCAGCAGCTTAGCGGTTCAGACTCCCTATAATTCACCCCTCCACTTT. Its protein product is CASSLAVQTPYNSPLHF.

This clonotype was seen ten or more times. The chain couples TRBV9 to TRBJ2-3, with TRBD1 as a possible D gene (7 bases). This CDR3 region has 16 residues. Looked up from germline, CDR1 is SGDLS and CDR2 is YYNGEE. The V end was cut by 3 bases, the J end by 3 bases, with 17 bases between. CDR3 in DNA: TGTGCCAGCAGCGAGAACAGGGGCGGAGGGACAGATACGCAGTATTTT. Translated: CASSENRGGGTDTQYF.

The rearrangement uses TRBV12-3 or TRBV12-4 and TRBJ1-1; D perhaps matches TRBD1 (6 bases). This CDR3 is built from 14 residues. V shed 8 bases and J shed 7 bases, with 20 bases lying between them. The CDR3 DNA sequence: TGTGCCAGCCCAGTACAGGGCCCGACGGGTGAAGCTTTCTTT. Protein: CASPVQGPTGEAFF.

This clonotype occurred many times. This sequence joins TRBV10-3 and TRBJ1-1; TRBD1 might be the D (5 bases). The CDR3 extends over 13 amino acids. Trimming pared 6 bases from V and 1 base from J, leaving 9 bases between. Germline V lookup: CDR1 ENHRY, CDR2 SYGVKD. The CDR3 nucleotides are TGTGCCATCAGCCGACAGTCGAACACTGAAGCTTTCTTT. As protein: CAISRQSNTEAFF.

The chain combines TRBV7-2 with TRBJ1-5; D perhaps matches TRBD1 (5 bases). Germline V gene lookup returns CDR1 SGHTA and CDR2 FQGNSA. This CDR3 spans 13 amino acids. Trimming stripped 4 bases from V and 5 bases from J, with 9 bases between. CDR3 region: CASSSLGDQPQHF. Written as DNA, the CDR3 is TGTGCCAGCAGCTCATTGGGGGATCAGCCCCAGCATTTT.

This clonotype has a count of ten or more. The rearrangement uses TRBV2 and TRBJ1-5; D ambiguous. Germline CDR1 and CDR2: SNHLY and FYNNEI. The CDR3 runs 15 residues. Trimming shortened V by 6 bases and J by 5 bases, and 17 bases separated the two germline ends. DNA for the CDR3: TGTGCCAGCAGAGTAGACGGGTCCTCACATCAGCCCCAGCATTTT. It encodes CASRVDGSSHQPQHF.

This clonotype was recorded a few times. The gene calls are TRBV7-9 and TRBJ1-5; TRBD1 aligns across 8 bases. V was clipped by 4 bases and J by 4 bases; unmatched bases: 9. In germline, CDR1 is SEHNR, CDR2 FQNEAQ (reference sequence). CDR3 length equals 16 residues. The DNA for the CDR3 is TGTGCCAGCAGCTCCGGGACAGGCGCCTTTAATCAGCCCCAGCATTTT. The encoded protein is CASSSGTGAFNQPQHF.

The chain joins TRBV6-2 or TRBV6-3 to TRBJ2-7, with 7 bases identical to TRBD2. This CDR3 spans 13 amino acids. V shed 5 bases and J 2 bases; nucleotides not matched to a gene: 3. CDR1 and CDR2 (germline): MNHEY, SVGEGT. The CDR3 coding sequence is TGTGCCAGCAGTCGGGGGGAACCCTACGAGCAGTACTTC. Protein: CASSRGEPYEQYF.

The chain joins TRBV3-1 to TRBJ2-2; D is possibly TRBD1 (5 bases). The CDR3 runs 15 residues. The germline V gene has CDR1 LGHDT and CDR2 YNNKEL (reference sequence). Trimming pared 0 bases from V and 4 bases from J, leaving 9 bases between. CDR3: CASSQDAGATGELFF. DNA for the CDR3: TGTGCCAGCAGCCAAGATGCTGGGGCCACCGGGGAGCTGTTTTTT.

This sequence joins TRBV10-1 and TRBJ2-3, with TRBD2 matching 8 bases. J gave up 1 base and V 8 bases, and 8 bases lay outside the gene matches. The germline gives CDR1 WNHNN, CDR2 SYGVQD (reference sequence). The CDR3 is 15 amino acids. The CDR3 loop is CASQKAGDGTDTQYF. The CDR3 DNA follows: TGCGCCAGCCAAAAAGCGGGAGACGGCACAGATACGCAGTATTTT.

As for this clonotype: A much larger clonotype is one base distant, so this may be a read error. The chain is built from TRBV28 and TRBJ1-2; D is ambiguous. Germline CDR1 MDHEN, CDR2 SYDVKM. The CDR3 is made up of 12 amino acids. V was cut by 9 bases and J by 4 bases, with 12 bases left in between. The DNA of the CDR3 is TGTGCCAGAAGCCTCCGGATCTATGGCTACACCTTC. Translation: CARSLRIYGYTF.

This clonotype was seen more than once but under ten times. V gene TRBV28 combines with J gene TRBJ1-5; 7 nucleotides match TRBD1. CDR1 MDHEN and CDR2 SYDVKM come from the germline V gene. This CDR3 has 17 residues. V lost 7 bases to trimming and J lost 4 bases; unmatched junction nucleotides: 16. The CDR3 DNA sequence: TGTGCCAGCAAAGGAGGGGAGGAAGGGGGCCTAAATCAGCCCCAGCATTTT. It codes for CASKGGEEGGLNQPQHF.

For this clonotype: A junction end diverges from the germline sequence, so it may reflect a read error. The chain employs TRBV5-6 and TRBJ2-4; perhaps TRBD1 as D (6 bases). The J call is doubtful: the DNA matches TRBJ2-7 better. The CDR3 covers 14 residues. Looked up from germline, CDR1 is SGHDT and CDR2 is YYEEEE. The CDR3 here is CASSPGTTVYEQYF. The DNA for the CDR3 is TGCGCCAGCAGCCCCGGGACAACAGTCTACGAGCAGTACTTC.

This clonotype appeared a few times. A much larger clone sits a single nucleotide away, making a read error possible. The chain couples TRBV20-1 to TRBJ2-4; 10 nucleotides line up with TRBD2. The length of the CDR3 is 14 residues. From germline, CDR1 is DFQATT and CDR2 SNEGSKA (reference sequence). In DNA, the CDR3 is TGCGGTGCTAGAGATGGAGCGGGAGGGGTCATTCAGTACTTC. Its protein is CGARDGAGGVIQYF.

The gene calls are TRBV12-3 or TRBV12-4 and TRBJ2-7; TRBD1 might be the D (6 bases). TRBJ2-5 matches the DNA end more closely, so the J call is doubtful. There are 15 residues in the CDR3. CDR3 sequence (DNA): TGTGCCAGCAATGCTTACACAGGGCCCATAGAGACCCAGTACTTC. Translating it yields CASNAYTGPIETQYF.

The rearrangement joins TRBV6-5 to TRBJ2-2; D could derive from TRBD1 or TRBD2 (6 bases each). The germline gives CDR1 MNHEY, CDR2 SVGAGI. The CDR3 has 13 amino acids. V dropped 9 bases and J dropped 4 bases, with 12 bases sitting between them. The CDR3 loop is CASTRGATGELFF. CDR3 bases: TGTGCCAGTACAAGGGGGGCCACCGGGGAGCTGTTTTTT.

This clonotype was observed many times. The V call is TRBV10-3, the J call TRBJ1-6; the match to TRBD1 covers 10 bases. The J segment lost 6 bases and the V segment lost 6 bases, leaving 5 bases of the junction unmatched. The CDR3 loop spans 15 amino acids. The germline V gene has CDR1 ENHRY and CDR2 SYGVKD. CDR3 sequence: CAISEGQGSNSPLHF. The CDR3 nucleotides read TGTGCCATCAGCGAGGGACAGGGGAGTAATTCACCCCTCCACTTT.

V usage is TRBV3-1 and J usage is TRBJ1-1; no definite D call. This CDR3 is built from 12 residues. Germline values: CDR1 LGHDT, CDR2 YNNKEL (reference sequence). Deletions cut 4 bases from V and 3 bases from J, with 6 bases between. CDR3 sequence: CASSLTHTEAFF. DNA of the CDR3: TGTGCCAGCAGCCTAACTCACACTGAAGCTTTCTTT.

This clonotype was detected ten times or more. CDR3 in DNA: TGCAGTGCTAGAGACTATGGCTACACCTTC. This codes for CSARDYGYTF. This chain connects TRBV20-1 to TRBJ1-2; D gene unclear. CDR1 and CDR2 (germline): DFQATT, SNEGSKA (reference sequence). This CDR3 spans 10 amino acids. The V gene lost 0 bases and the J gene lost 4 bases, with 0 bases spanning the gap.

To note about this clonotype: A read error is possible here, since a much larger clone lies one base away. The chain links TRBV2 to TRBJ1-6; maybe TRBD1 (5 bases). Germline V lookup: CDR1 SNHLY, CDR2 FYNNEI. The CDR3 loop spans 14 amino acids. The ends were cut back, 11 bases at V and 14 bases at J, with 25 bases in the middle. Here the CDR3 reads CAGGFGDAESSLHF. The CDR3 nucleotides are TGTGCCGGTGGCTTCGGGGACGCGGAGTCATCCCTCCACTTT.

This clonotype was detected ten times or more. The V gene is TRBV20-1, the J gene TRBJ2-1, with D tentatively TRBD2 (6 bases). This CDR3 contains 16 residues. Germline V CDR1 and CDR2: DFQATT, SNEGSKA (reference sequence). Trimming pared 3 bases from V and 4 bases from J, leaving 19 bases between. CDR3 protein: CSASLPGVTPYNEQFF. CDR3 DNA: TGCAGTGCTAGCTTGCCGGGAGTTACCCCATACAATGAGCAGTTCTTC.

This clonotype was counted a few times. The junction shows a germline mismatch at one end, possibly a read error. V and J are TRBV27 and TRBJ2-6; D might be TRBD1 (5 bases). This CDR3 region has 19 residues. From germline, CDR1 is MNHEY and CDR2 SMNVEV (reference sequence). The CDR3 here is CASSTTQILKSSGANVRTF. The CDR3 nucleotides are TGTGCCAGCAGTACCACCCAGATACTAAAGAGCTCTGGGGCCAACGTCCGGACTTTC. The complete variable domain, with remaining parts taken from reference TRBV27 and TRBJ2-6, reads EAQVTQNPRYLITVTGKKLTVTCSQNMNHEYMSWYRQDPGLGLRQIYYSMNVEVTDKGDVPEGYKVSRKEKRNFPLILESPSPNQTSLYFCASSTTQILKSSGANVRTFGAGSRLTVL.

This clonotype was recorded at least ten times. This sequence joins TRBV28 and TRBJ1-5; D not certain. The germline V gene encodes CDR1 MDHEN and CDR2 SYDVKM. Trimming took 5 bases from V and 7 from J, leaving 15 bases between them. This CDR3 region has 14 residues. The CDR3 sequence is CASSQISWEQPQHF. The CDR3 DNA reads as TGTGCCAGCAGTCAAATTAGCTGGGAGCAGCCCCAGCATTTT.

Comments on this clonotype: A much larger clone differs by one base, so this may be a read error. The chain employs TRBV7-6 and TRBJ1-1; no definite D call. This CDR3 spans 16 amino acids. Germline-derived CDR1 and CDR2 are SGHVS and FNYEAQ. V gave up 5 bases and J gave up 0 bases, with 16 bases separating them. In nucleotides, the CDR3 is TGTGCCAGCAGCCTAACCCCGAGACTGATGAACACTGAAGCTTTCTTT. Translated: CASSLTPRLMNTEAFF.

The V gene is TRBV5-1, the J gene TRBJ2-7; 11 nucleotides align to TRBD1. Germline CDR1 reads SGHRS; CDR2 reads YFSETQ. The CDR3 sequence is 14 residues long. The V and J ends lost 3 bases and 3 bases, in that order; junction bases with no gene match: 2. This CDR3 reads CASSWTGGGYEQYF. The CDR3 nucleotides read TGCGCCAGCAGCTGGACAGGGGGCGGCTACGAGCAGTACTTC.